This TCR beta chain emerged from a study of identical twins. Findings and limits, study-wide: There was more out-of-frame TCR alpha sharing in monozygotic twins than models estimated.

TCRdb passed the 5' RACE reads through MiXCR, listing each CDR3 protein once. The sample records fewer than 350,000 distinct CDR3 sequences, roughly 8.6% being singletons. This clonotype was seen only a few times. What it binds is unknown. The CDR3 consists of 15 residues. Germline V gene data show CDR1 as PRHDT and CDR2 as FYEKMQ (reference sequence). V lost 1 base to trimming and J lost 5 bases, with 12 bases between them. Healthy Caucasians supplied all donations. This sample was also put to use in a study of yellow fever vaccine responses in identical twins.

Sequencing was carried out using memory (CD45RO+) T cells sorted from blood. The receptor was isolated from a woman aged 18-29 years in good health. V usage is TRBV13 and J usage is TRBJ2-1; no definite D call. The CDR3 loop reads CASSLVGKPNNEQFF. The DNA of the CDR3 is TGTGCCAGCAGCTTAGTTGGGAAGCCTAACAATGAGCAGTTCTTC.